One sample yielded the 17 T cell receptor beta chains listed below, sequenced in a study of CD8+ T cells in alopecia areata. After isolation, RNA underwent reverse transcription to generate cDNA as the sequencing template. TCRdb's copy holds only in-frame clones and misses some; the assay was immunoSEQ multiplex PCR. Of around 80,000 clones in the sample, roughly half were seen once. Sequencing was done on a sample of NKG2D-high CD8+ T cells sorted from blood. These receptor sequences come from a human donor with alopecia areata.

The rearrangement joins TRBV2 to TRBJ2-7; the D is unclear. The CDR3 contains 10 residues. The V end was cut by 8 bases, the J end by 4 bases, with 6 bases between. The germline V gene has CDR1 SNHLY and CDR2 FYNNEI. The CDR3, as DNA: TGTGCCAGCCATGATTACGAGCAGTACTTC. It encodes CASHDYEQYF. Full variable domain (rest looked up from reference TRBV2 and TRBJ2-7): EPEVTQTPSHQVTQMGQEVILRCVPISNHLYFYWYRQILGQKVEFLVSFYNNEISEKSEIFDDQFSVERPDGSNFTLKIRSTKLEDSAMYFCASHDYEQYFGPGTRLTVT.

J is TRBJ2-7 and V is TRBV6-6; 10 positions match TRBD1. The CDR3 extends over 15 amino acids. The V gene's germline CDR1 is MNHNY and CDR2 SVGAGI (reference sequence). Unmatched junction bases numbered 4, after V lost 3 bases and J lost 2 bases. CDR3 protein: CASSYRTGGPYEQYF. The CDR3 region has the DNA TGTGCCAGCAGTTATAGGACAGGGGGGCCCTACGAGCAGTACTTC.

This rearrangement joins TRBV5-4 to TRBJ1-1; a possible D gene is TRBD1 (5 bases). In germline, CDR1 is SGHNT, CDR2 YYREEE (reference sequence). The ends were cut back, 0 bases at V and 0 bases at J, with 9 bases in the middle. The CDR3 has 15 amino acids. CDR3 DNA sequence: TGTGCCAGCAGCTTGGTAACAGGTTTGAACACTGAAGCTTTCTTT. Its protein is CASSLVTGLNTEAFF. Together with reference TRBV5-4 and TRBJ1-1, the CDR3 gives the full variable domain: ETGVTQSPTHLIKTRGQQVTLRCSSQSGHNTVSWYQQALGQGPQFIFQYYREEENGRGNFPPRFSGLQFPNYSSELNVNALELDDSALYLCASSLVTGLNTEAFFGQGTRLTVV.

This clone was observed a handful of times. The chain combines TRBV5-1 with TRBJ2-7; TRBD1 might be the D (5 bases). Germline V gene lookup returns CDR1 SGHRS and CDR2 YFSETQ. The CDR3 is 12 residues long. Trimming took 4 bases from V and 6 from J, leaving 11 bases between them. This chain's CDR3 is CASSPDSIEQYF. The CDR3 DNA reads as TGCGCCAGCAGCCCTGACAGTATCGAGCAGTACTTC.

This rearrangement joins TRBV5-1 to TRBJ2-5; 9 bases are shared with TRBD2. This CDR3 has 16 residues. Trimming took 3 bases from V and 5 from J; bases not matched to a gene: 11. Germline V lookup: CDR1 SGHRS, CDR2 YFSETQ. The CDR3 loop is CASSWGFSGSEETQYF. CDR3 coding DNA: TGCGCCAGCAGCTGGGGATTTAGCGGGAGTGAGGAGACCCAGTACTTC.

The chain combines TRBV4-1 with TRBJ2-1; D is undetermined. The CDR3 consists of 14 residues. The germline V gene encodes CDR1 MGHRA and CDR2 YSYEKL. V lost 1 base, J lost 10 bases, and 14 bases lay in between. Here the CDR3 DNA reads TGCGCCAGCAGCCAAGTTCCCGGGCCGATCGAGCAGTTCTTC. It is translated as CASSQVPGPIEQFF.

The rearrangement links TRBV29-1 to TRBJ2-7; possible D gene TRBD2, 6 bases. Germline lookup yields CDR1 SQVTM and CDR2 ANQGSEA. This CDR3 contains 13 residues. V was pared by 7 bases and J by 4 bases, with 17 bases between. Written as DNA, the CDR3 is TGCAGCGCTGCTCCGGGACTGGGGTACGAGCAGTACTTC. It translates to CSAAPGLGYEQYF.

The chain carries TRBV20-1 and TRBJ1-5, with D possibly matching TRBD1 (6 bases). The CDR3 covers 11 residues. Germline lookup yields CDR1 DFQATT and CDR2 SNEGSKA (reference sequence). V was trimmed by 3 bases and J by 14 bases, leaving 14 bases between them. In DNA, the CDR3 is TGCAGTGCTAGCTCATCCGCAGGGGAGCATTTT. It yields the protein CSASSSAGEHF.

The CDR3: CSVEVWGYTF. The CDR3 region has the DNA TGCAGCGTTGAAGTTTGGGGCTACACCTTC. The chain has TRBV29-1 and TRBJ1-2, with no clear D. The CDR3 covers 10 residues. CDR1 is SQVTM and CDR2 is ANQGSEA in the germline V gene. V lost 1 base to trimming and J lost 8 bases, with 5 bases between them.

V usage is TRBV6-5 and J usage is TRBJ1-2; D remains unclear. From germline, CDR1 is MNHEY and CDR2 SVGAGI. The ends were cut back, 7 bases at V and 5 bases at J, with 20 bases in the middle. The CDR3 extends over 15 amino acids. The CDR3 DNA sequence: TGTGCCAGCAACCCTAGATCCACAGAGACATATGGCTACACCTTC. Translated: CASNPRSTETYGYTF.

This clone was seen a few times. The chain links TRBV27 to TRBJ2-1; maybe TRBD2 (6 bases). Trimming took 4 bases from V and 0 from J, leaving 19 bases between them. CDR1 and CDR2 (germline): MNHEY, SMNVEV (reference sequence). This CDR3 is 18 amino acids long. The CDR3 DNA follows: TGTGCCAGCAGTTCCGGGACTTACTCTGGGGGCTCCTACAATGAGCAGTTCTTC. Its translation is CASSSGTYSGGSYNEQFF.

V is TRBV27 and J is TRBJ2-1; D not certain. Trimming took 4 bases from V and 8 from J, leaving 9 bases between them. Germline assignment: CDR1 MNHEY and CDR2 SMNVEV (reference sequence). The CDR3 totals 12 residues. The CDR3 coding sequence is TGTGCCAGCAGTTCCACAATCGATGAGCAGTTCTTC. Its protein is CASSSTIDEQFF.

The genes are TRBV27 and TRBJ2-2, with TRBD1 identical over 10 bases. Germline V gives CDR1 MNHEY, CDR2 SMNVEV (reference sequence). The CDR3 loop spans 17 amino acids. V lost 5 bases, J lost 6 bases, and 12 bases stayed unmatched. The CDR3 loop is CASSQHPRQGAPGELFF. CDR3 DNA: TGTGCCAGCAGTCAACACCCTCGACAGGGGGCGCCCGGGGAGCTGTTTTTT.

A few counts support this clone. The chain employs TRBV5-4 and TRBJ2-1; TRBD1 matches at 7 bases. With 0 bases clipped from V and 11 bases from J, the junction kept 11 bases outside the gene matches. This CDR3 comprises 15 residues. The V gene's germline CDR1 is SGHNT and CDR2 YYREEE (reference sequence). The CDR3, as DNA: TGTGCCAGCAGCTTGGTCGGGACAGAGAACAACAAGCAGTTCTTC. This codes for CASSLVGTENNKQFF.

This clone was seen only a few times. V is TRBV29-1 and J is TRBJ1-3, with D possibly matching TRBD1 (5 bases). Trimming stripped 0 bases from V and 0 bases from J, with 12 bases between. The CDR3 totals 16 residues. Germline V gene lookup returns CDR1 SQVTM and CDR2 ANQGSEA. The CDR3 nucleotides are TGCAGCGTTGAAGATACAGAACAGGCCTCTGGAAACACCATATATTTT. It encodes CSVEDTEQASGNTIYF. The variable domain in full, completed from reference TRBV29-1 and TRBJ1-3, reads SAVISQKPSRDICQRGTSLTIQCQVDSQVTMMFWYRQQPGQSLTLIATANQGSEATYESGFVIDKFPISRPNLTFSTLTVSNMSPEDSSIYLCSVEDTEQASGNTIYFGEGSWLTVV.

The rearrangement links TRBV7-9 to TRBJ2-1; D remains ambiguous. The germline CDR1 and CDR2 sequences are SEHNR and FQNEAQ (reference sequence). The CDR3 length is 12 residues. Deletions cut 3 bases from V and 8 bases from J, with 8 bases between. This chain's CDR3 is CASSFMLDEQFF. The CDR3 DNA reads TGTGCCAGCAGCTTTATGTTGGATGAGCAGTTCTTC.

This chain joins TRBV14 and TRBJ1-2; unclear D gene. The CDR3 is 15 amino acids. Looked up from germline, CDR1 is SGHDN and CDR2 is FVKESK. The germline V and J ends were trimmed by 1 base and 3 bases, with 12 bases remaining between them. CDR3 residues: CASSQALGGHYGYTF. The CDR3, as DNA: TGTGCCAGCAGCCAAGCACTCGGAGGGCACTATGGCTACACCTTC.